This T cell receptor (beta chain) emerged from a study of blood T cells in healthy people across ages. The study, taken as a whole, reports: More naive CD4+ cells and higher diversity were found in long-lived than in aged donors.

Per the germline V gene, CDR1 is KGHDR and CDR2 is SFDVKD. There are 12 residues in the CDR3. This clonotype occurred a few times. Its target is unknown. Together with a sample-barcoded 5' primer, a J-beta primer mix was included in a second PCR lasting about 7 to 11 cycles. Every molecule of cDNA carried a tag from a template-switch adaptor with 12 random nucleotides. MiXCR, run by TCRdb on the 5' RACE reads, gives a single entry per CDR3 protein. The sample includes about a million distinct CDR3 sequences, just over 50% of them seen just once. This chain joins TRBV24-1 and TRBJ2-5; D is perhaps TRBD2 (5 bases). With the DNA end fitting TRBJ2-7 better, the J assignment may be wrong. This TCR came from a woman aged 55-69 years in good health. The specimen sequenced was blood. This CDR3 reads CATSDMGDEQYF. The CDR3 coding sequence is TGTGCCACCAGTGATATGGGAGACGAGCAGTACTTC.